This passage covers 13 T cell receptor beta chains from one sample sequenced in a study of a mutant IDH1 vaccine in newly diagnosed glioma. Their cognate antigens are unknown. Time point indicated: week 5, during vaccination. The vaccine gave 300 ug of a 20-mer mutant IDH1 peptide subcutaneously per dose. Clones were sequenced by immunoSEQ multiplex PCR, and TCRdb holds only the in-frame ones, with some missing. Among approximately 57,000 clones listed, around 82% were seen once. The sequences come from PBMCs, collected from a glioma patient whose treatment included an IDH1 peptide vaccine. These receptors all stem from a young woman with glioma. Some clones in this sample may be carry-over from other donors' samples.

The chain is built from TRBV4-2 and TRBJ2-6; D may be TRBD1 or TRBD2 (5 bases each). Germline V gene lookup returns CDR1 LGHNA and CDR2 YNFKEQ. The CDR3 length is 18 residues. V was shortened by 1 base and J by 0 bases, with 13 bases between the two germline ends. Here the CDR3 reads CASSQVSEGSSGANVLTF. In DNA form, the CDR3 reads TGTGCCAGCAGCCAAGTTTCCGAGGGGAGCTCTGGGGCCAACGTCCTGACTTTC.

The CDR3 spells CASSPQGPGETQYF. CDR3 nucleotide sequence: TGTGCCAGCAGTCCACAGGGACCGGGGGAGACCCAGTACTTC. This chain connects TRBV2 to TRBJ2-5, with D maybe TRBD1 (6 bases). Germline-derived CDR1 and CDR2 are SNHLY and FYNNEI. This CDR3 region has 14 residues. Trimming removed 5 bases from V and 5 bases from J, with 15 bases in between. Full variable domain (outside the CDR3, taken from reference TRBV2 and TRBJ2-5): EPEVTQTPSHQVTQMGQEVILRCVPISNHLYFYWYRQILGQKVEFLVSFYNNEISEKSEIFDDQFSVERPDGSNFTLKIRSTKLEDSAMYFCASSPQGPGETQYFGPGTRLLVL.

V and J are TRBV4-2 and TRBJ2-1, with TRBD2 identical over 9 bases. V was clipped by 0 bases and J by 10 bases; unmatched bases: 10. This CDR3 has 16 residues. Germline CDR1 LGHNA, CDR2 YNFKEQ. This chain's CDR3 is CASSQDISGGSGEQFF. Written as DNA, the CDR3 is TGTGCCAGCAGCCAAGATATAAGCGGGGGGTCCGGAGAGCAGTTCTTC.

V usage is TRBV19 and J usage is TRBJ1-2; D ambiguous. The germline gives CDR1 LNHDA, CDR2 SQIVND (reference sequence). Trimming took 8 bases from V and 0 from J, leaving 13 bases between them. The CDR3 sequence is 14 residues long. CDR3 sequence (DNA): TGTGCCAGTTCCGTCTTATTAGCTAACTATGGCTACACCTTC. Translating gives CASSVLLANYGYTF.

The chain couples TRBV4-2 to TRBJ2-6; no reliable D call. Germline V CDR1 and CDR2: LGHNA, YNFKEQ. V lost 4 bases and J 0 bases, leaving 16 bases between the germline ends. The CDR3 length is 18 residues. CDR3 DNA: TGTGCCAGCAGCCTATCAGGAGCCCTACGCTCTGGGGCCAACGTCCTGACTTTC. Amino acids: CASSLSGALRSGANVLTF.

This clone has only a few counts. V usage is TRBV5-4 and J usage is TRBJ1-2, with D tentatively TRBD1 (6 bases). V lost 0 bases, J lost 4 bases, and 13 bases lay in between. In germline, CDR1 is SGHNT, CDR2 YYREEE (reference sequence). This CDR3 has 15 residues. CDR3 sequence reads: CASSLGTVASYGYTF. The CDR3, as DNA: TGTGCCAGCAGCTTGGGGACAGTCGCTAGCTATGGCTACACCTTC.

This rearrangement joins TRBV10-2 to TRBJ1-1; 7 bases are shared with TRBD1. V gave up 6 bases and J gave up 5 bases; unmatched junction bases: 12. Per germline, CDR1 WSHSY and CDR2 SAAADI. The CDR3 is made up of 15 amino acids. The CDR3 loop is CASSEGAGRKTEAFF. The CDR3 nucleotides are TGCGCCAGCAGCGAGGGGGCGGGAAGAAAGACTGAAGCTTTCTTT.

V and J are TRBV10-3 and TRBJ1-2, with a weak D call TRBD1 (5 bases). From germline, CDR1 is ENHRY and CDR2 SYGVKD. The V end was cut by 5 bases, the J end by 7 bases, with 8 bases between. CDR3 length: 11 amino acids. The CDR3 nucleotides are TGTGCCATCAGTCCGGGGGGTGGCTACACCTTC. Amino acid sequence: CAISPGGGYTF.

The rearrangement uses TRBV5-1 and TRBJ1-3; TRBD1 is a possible D gene (5 bases). The CDR3 sequence is 15 residues long. Germline CDR1 SGHRS, CDR2 YFSETQ. The V gene lost 0 bases and the J gene lost 0 bases, with 7 bases spanning the gap. This CDR3 reads CASSLGGDSGNTIYF. The CDR3 DNA reads as TGCGCCAGCAGCTTGGGAGGGGACTCTGGAAACACCATATATTTT.

Worth noting for this clone: The junction shows a germline mismatch at one end, possibly a read error. The chain links TRBV7-7 to TRBJ2-2; 7 bases line up with TRBD2. This CDR3 region has 16 residues. CDR1 is SSHAT and CDR2 is FNYEAQ in the germline V gene (reference sequence). The DNA for the CDR3 is TGTGCTAGCAGCTTAAAGGCTAGCGGGAACACCGGGGAGCTGTTTTTT. This sequence encodes CASSLKASGNTGELFF.

The CDR3 protein is CASSLDRGYEQYF. The CDR3 DNA follows: TGTGCCAGCAGTCTGGACAGGGGATACGAGCAGTACTTC. This chain links TRBV6-6 with TRBJ2-7; TRBD1 aligns across 9 bases. Trimming removed 5 bases from V and 4 bases from J; junction bases left unmatched: 3. Per germline, CDR1 MNHNY and CDR2 SVGAGI (reference sequence). The CDR3 is 13 amino acids.

This chain joins TRBV30 and TRBJ2-5, with D perhaps being TRBD1 or TRBD2 (5 bases each). Gene TRBJ2-7 matches the end of the DNA better, so the J call may be wrong. CDR1 is GTSNPN and CDR2 is SVGIG in the germline V gene (reference sequence). CDR3 length: 13 residues. The CDR3 nucleotides are TGTGCCTGGGGGACGGGTTTAAACTACGAGCAGTACTTC. It is translated as CAWGTGLNYEQYF.

This chain uses TRBV6-1 with TRBJ2-1; D call uncertain. This CDR3 spans 14 amino acids. V gave up 6 bases and J gave up 8 bases, with 17 bases separating them. The V gene's germline CDR1 is MNHNS and CDR2 SASEGT. The CDR3 loop is CASRRRPALDEQFF. CDR3 nucleotides: TGTGCCAGCAGGAGACGCCCCGCCTTGGATGAGCAGTTCTTC.